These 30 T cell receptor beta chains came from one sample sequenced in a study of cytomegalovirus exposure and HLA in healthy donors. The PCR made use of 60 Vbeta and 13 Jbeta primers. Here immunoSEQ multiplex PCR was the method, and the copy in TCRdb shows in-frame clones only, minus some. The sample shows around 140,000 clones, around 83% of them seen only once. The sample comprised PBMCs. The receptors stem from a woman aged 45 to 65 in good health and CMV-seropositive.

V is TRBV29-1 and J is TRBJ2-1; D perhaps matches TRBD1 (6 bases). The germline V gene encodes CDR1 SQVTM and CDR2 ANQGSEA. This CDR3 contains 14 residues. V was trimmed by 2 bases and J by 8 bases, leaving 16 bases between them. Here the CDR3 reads CSVESGNRVHEQFF. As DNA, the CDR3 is TGCAGCGTTGAAAGTGGGAACAGGGTACATGAGCAGTTCTTC.

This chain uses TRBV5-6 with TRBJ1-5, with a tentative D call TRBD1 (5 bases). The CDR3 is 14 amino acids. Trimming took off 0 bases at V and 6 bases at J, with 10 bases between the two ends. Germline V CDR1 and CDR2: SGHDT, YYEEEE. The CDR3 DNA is TGTGCCAGCAGCTTGGGGGGCAGAAGTCAGCCCCAGCATTTT. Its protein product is CASSLGGRSQPQHF.

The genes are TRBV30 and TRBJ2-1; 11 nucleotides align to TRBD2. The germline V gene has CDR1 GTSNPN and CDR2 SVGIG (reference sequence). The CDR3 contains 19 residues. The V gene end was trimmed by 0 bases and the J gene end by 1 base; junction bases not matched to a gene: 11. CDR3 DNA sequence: TGTGCCTGGAGTGTACGTCGGCTAGCGGGGGGTGAATCCTACAATGAGCAGTTCTTC. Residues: CAWSVRRLAGGESYNEQFF.

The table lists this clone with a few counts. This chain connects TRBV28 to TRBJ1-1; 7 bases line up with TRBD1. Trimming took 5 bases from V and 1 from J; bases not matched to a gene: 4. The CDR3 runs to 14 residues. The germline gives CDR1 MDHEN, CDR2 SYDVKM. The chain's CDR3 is CASSAGTENTEAFF. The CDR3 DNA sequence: TGTGCCAGCAGTGCCGGGACAGAGAACACTGAAGCTTTCTTT.

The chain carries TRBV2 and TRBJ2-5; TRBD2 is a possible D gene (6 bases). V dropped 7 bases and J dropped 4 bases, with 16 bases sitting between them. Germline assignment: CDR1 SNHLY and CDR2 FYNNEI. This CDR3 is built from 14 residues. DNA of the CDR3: TGTGCCAGCAAGGGCAGGAGGGGTGCAGAGACCCAGTACTTC. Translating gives CASKGRRGAETQYF.

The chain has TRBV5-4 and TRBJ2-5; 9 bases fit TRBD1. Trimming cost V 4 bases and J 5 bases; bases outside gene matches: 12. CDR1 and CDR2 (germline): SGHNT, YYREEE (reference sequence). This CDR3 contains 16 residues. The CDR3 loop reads CASSATGTGYSETQYF. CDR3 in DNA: TGTGCCAGCAGCGCAACCGGGACAGGGTATTCGGAGACCCAGTACTTC. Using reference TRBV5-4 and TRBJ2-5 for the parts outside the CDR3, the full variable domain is ETGVTQSPTHLIKTRGQQVTLRCSSQSGHNTVSWYQQALGQGPQFIFQYYREEENGRGNFPPRFSGLQFPNYSSELNVNALELDDSALYLCASSATGTGYSETQYFGPGTRLLVL.

CDR3 in amino acids: CASSYGQGSSPLHF. The CDR3 DNA follows: TGTGCCAGCAGTTACGGACAGGGGTCTTCACCCCTCCACTTT. V is TRBV6-5 and J is TRBJ1-6, with 9 bases fitting TRBD1. Germline CDR1 reads MNHEY; CDR2 reads SVGAGI. This CDR3 comprises 14 residues. J was trimmed by 9 bases and V by 2 bases; bases with no gene match: 2.

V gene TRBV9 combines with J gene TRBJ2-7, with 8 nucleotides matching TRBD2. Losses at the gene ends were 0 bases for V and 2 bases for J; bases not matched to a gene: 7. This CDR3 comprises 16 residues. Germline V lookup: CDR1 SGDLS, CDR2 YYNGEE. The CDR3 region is CASSVAGSGDTYEQYF. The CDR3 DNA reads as TGTGCCAGCAGCGTAGCGGGTAGCGGGGATACCTACGAGCAGTACTTC.

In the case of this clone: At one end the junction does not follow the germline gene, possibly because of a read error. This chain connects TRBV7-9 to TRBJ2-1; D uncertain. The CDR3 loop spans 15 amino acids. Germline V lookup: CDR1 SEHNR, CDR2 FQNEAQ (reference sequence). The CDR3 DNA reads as TGTTCCAGCAGTTCCCTTTTCAGCTCCTACAATGAGCAGTTCTTC. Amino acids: CSSSSLFSSYNEQFF.

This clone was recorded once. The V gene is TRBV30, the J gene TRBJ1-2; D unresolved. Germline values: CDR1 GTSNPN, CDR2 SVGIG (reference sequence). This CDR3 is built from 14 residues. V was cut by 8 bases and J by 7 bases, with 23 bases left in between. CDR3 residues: CAGGRASSEGGYTF. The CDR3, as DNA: TGTGCCGGAGGACGGGCGTCTTCGGAGGGTGGCTACACCTTC.

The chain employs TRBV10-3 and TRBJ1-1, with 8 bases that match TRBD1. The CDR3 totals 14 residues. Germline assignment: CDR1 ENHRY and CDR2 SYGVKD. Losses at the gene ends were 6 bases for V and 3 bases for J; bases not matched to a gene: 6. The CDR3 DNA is TGTGCCATCAGAGACAGGGGAGCGGACACTGAAGCTTTCTTT. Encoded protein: CAIRDRGADTEAFF.

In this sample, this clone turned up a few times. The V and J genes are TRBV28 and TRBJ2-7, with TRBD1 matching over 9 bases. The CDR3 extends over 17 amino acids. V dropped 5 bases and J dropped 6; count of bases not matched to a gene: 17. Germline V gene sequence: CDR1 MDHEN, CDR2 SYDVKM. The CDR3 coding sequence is TGTGCCAGCAGTCTTGACCTCCGGGACAGGGTGAGTCGCGAGCAGTACTTC. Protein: CASSLDLRDRVSREQYF.

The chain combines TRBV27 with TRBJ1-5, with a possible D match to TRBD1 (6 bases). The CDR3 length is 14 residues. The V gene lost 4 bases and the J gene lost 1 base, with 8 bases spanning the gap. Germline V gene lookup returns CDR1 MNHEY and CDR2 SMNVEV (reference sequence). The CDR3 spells CASSYRVSNQPQHF. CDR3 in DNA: TGTGCCAGCAGTTACAGGGTAAGCAATCAGCCCCAGCATTTT.

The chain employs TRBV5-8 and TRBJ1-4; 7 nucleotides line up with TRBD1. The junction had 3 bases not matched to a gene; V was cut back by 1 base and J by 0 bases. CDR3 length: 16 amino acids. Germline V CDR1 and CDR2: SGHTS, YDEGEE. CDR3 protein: CASSLPGGATNEKLFF. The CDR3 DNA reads TGTGCCAGCAGCTTGCCAGGGGGAGCAACTAATGAAAAACTGTTTTTT.

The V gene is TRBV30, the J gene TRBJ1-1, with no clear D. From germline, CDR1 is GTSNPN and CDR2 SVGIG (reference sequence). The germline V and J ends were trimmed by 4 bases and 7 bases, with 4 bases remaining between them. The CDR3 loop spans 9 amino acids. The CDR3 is CAWISEAFF. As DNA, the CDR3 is TGTGCCTGGATCAGTGAAGCTTTCTTT. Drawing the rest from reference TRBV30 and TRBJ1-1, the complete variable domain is SQTIHQWPATLVQPVGSPLSLECTVEGTSNPNLYWYRQAAGRGLQLLFYSVGIGQISSEVPQNLSASRPQDRQFILSSKKLLLSDSGFYLCAWISEAFFGQGTRLTVV.

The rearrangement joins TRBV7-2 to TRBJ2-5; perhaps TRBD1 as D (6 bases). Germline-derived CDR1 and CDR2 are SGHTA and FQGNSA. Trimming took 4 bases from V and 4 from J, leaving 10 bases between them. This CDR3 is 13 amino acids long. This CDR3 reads CASSSDRRETQYF. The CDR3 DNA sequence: TGTGCCAGCAGCTCAGACAGGCGAGAGACCCAGTACTTC. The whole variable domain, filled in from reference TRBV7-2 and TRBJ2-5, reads GAGVSQSPSNKVTEKGKDVELRCDPISGHTALYWYRQSLGQGLEFLIYFQGNSAPDKSGLPSDRFSAERTGGSVSTLTIQRTQQEDSAVYLCASSSDRRETQYFGPGTRLLVL.

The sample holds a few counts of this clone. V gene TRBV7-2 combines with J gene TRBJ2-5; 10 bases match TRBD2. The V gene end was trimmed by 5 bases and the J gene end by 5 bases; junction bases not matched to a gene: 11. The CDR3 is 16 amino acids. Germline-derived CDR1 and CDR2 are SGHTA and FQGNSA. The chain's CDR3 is CASSPSGGTSRETQYF. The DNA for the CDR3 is TGTGCCAGCAGCCCTAGCGGGGGCACCTCCCGGGAGACCCAGTACTTC.

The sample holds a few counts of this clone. CDR3 in amino acids: CSALGAEETQYF. For the CDR3, the DNA is TGCAGCGCCTTAGGCGCGGAAGAGACCCAGTACTTC. The V call is TRBV29-1, the J call TRBJ2-5; D is unresolved. CDR1 and CDR2 (germline): SQVTM, ANQGSEA. V was pared by 7 bases and J by 3 bases, with 12 bases between. The CDR3 runs 12 residues.

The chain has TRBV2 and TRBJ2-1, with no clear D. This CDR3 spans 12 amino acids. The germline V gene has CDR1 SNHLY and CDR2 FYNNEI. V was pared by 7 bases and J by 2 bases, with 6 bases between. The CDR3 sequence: CASKSAYNEQFF. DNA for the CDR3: TGTGCCAGCAAGAGCGCCTACAATGAGCAGTTCTTC.

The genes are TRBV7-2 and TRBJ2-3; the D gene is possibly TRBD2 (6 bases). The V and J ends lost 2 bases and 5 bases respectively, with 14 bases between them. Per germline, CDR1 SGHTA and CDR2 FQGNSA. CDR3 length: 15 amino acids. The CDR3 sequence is CASSLTRGSGDTQYF. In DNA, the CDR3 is TGTGCCAGCAGCTTAACCCGGGGGTCCGGAGATACGCAGTATTTT.

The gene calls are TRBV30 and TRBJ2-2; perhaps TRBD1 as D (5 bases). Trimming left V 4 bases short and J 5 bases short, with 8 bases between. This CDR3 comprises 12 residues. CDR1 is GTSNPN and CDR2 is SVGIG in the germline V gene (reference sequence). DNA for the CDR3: TGTGCCTGGAACAGGATAACCGGGGAGCTGTTTTTT. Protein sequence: CAWNRITGELFF.

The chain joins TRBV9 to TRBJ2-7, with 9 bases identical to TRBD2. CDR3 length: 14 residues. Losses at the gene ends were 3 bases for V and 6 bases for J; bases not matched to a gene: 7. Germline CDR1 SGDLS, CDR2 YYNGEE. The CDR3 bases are TGTGCCAGCAGCGCTAGCGGGACCCCTATCGAGCAGTACTTC. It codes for CASSASGTPIEQYF. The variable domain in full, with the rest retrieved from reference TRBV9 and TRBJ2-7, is DSGVTQTPKHLITATGQRVTLRCSPRSGDLSVYWYQQSLDQGLQFLIQYYNGEERAKGNILERFSAQQFPDLHSELNLSSLELGDSALYFCASSASGTPIEQYFGPGTRLTVT.

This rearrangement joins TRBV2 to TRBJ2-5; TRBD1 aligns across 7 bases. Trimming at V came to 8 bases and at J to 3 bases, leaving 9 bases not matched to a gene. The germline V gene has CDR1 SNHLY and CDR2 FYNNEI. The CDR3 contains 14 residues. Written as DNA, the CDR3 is TGTGCCAGCGGGATTACAGGGGCCGAAGAGACCCAGTACTTC. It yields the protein CASGITGAEETQYF.

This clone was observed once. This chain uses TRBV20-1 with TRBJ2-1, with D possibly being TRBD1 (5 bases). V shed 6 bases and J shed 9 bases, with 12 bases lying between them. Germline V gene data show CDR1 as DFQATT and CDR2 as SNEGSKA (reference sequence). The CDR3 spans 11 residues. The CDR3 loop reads CSAGAGGEQFF. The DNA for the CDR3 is TGCAGTGCAGGGGCCGGCGGTGAGCAGTTCTTC.

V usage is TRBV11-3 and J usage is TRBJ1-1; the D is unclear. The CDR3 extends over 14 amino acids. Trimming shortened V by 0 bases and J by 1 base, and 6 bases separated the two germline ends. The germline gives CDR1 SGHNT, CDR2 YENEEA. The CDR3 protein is CASSLDSANTEAFF. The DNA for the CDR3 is TGTGCCAGCAGCTTAGACAGTGCGAACACTGAAGCTTTCTTT.

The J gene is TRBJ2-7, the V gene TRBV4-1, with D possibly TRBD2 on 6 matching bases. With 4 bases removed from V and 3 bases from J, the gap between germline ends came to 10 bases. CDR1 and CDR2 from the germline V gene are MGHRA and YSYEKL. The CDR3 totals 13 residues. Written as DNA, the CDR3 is TGCGCCAGCAGCCTCCCCGGGGGCTACGAGCAGTACTTC. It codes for CASSLPGGYEQYF.

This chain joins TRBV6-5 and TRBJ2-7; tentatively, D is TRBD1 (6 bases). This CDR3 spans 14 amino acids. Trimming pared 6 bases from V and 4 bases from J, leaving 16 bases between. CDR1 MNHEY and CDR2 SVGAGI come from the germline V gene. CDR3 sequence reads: CASSRQVRDYEQYF. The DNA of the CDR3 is TGTGCCAGCAGCCGACAGGTGAGGGATTACGAGCAGTACTTC.

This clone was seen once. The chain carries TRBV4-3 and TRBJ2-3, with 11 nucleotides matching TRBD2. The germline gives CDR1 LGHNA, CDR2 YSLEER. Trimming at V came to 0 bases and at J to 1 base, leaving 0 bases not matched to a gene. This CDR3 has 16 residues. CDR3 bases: TGCGCCAGCAGCCAAGAACTAGCGGGAGGCACAGATACGCAGTATTTT. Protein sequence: CASSQELAGGTDTQYF.

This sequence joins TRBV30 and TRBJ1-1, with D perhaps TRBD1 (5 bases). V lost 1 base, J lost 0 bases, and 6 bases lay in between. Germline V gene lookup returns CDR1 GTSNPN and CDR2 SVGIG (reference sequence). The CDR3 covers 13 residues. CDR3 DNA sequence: TGTGCCTGGAGTGAACAGGTGAACACTGAAGCTTTCTTT. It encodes CAWSEQVNTEAFF.

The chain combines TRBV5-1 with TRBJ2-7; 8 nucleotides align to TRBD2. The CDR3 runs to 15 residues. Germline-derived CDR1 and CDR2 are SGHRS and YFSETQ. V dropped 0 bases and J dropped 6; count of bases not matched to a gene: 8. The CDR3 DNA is TGCGCCAGCAGCTTGGGGGGGGTAGCGGGATCCGAGCAGTACTTC. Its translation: CASSLGGVAGSEQYF.